This T cell receptor (beta chain) came from a study of cytomegalovirus exposure and HLA in healthy donors. A remark on this clone: As yet, its antigen is unknown.

Germline CDR1 and CDR2: SGHRS and YFSETQ. Trimming took off 4 bases at V and 5 bases at J, with 15 bases between the two ends. CDR3 length equals 14 residues. The primer mix had 60 Vbeta and 13 Jbeta primers. The table came from immunoSEQ multiplex PCR; TCRdb's copy has only in-frame clones and leaves some out. The sample records 57,000 or so clones, about 71% being singletons. Study-level results: A later analysis appeared to link common viral pathogens to several of the most significant clusters. Excluded were some V segments that proved indistinguishable, including TRBV6-2 and TRBV6-3.

The genes are TRBV5-1 and TRBJ2-5; D is perhaps TRBD1 (6 bases). Sample: PBMCs. The sequence was obtained from a woman aged 60-75 years in good health and CMV-seropositive. The CDR3 DNA reads TGCGCCAGCAGCGAGGGGGTGAAGGGTGAGACCCAGTACTTC. It specifies CASSEGVKGETQYF.